Below, one T cell receptor beta chain is given with its context. The data derive from a study of blood T cell repertoires in COVID-19. About the research overall: The study drew acute and convalescent COVID-19 samples from the United States, Italy and Spain. PBMCs, B-cell-depleted T cells, or T cells provided the cDNA or gDNA that made up the material.

In the original workflow: Reference gene primer amplification yielded estimated nucleated cell counts. Profiled with immunoSEQ multiplex PCR; TCRdb holds only in-frame clones, not every one. The DNA gave D and trimming, while V, J and clone size come from that table. The sample has some 190,000 clones, roughly 85% seen once. This CDR3 has 14 residues. CDR1 and CDR2 from the germline V gene are GTSNPN and SVGIG (reference sequence). V dropped 2 bases and J dropped 0 bases, with 10 bases sitting between them. The clonotype originates from a human donor with active or convalescent COVID-19. The donor label of this sample is uncertain. The sample was peripheral blood. The gene calls are TRBV30 and TRBJ1-1; maybe TRBD1 (5 bases). CDR3 nucleotides: TGTGCCTGGAGTCGGTTGACAGTGAACACTGAAGCTTTCTTT. Amino acid sequence: CAWSRLTVNTEAFF.